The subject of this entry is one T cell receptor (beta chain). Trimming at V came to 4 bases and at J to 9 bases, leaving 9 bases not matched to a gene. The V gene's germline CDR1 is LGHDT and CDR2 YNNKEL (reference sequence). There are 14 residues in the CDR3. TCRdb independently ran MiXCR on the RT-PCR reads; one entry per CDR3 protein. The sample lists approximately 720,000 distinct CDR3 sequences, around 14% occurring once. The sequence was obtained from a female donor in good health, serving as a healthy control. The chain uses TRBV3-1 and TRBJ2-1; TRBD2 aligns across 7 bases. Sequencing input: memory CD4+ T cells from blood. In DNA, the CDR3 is TGTGCCAGCAGCCCCCGGGGACTAACGGTTGAGCAGTTCTTC. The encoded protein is CASSPRGLTVEQFF.